This TCR beta chain was recorded in a study of human T cells and chemical hapten exposure. Time point described: patch test 1, 2 weeks after DPC sensitization. Treatment in this sample: therapeutic diphenylcyclopropenone sensitization with weekly scalp DPC. Using its own MiXCR run on the RACE reads, TCRdb lists one record per CDR3 protein. The repertoire consists of around 160,000 distinct CDR3 sequences, with more than 12% occurring once and the leading ten covering 1.5% to 2%. CDR3 length: 17 residues. Germline CDR1 MGHDK, CDR2 SYGVNS. The V end lost 3 bases, the J end lost 0 bases, and 12 bases lay between the germline ends.

The sequence derives from a woman aged 25-40 years with alopecia areata. Some clones in this sample may be carry-over from other donors' samples. The gene calls are TRBV25-1 and TRBJ2-6; TRBD1 is a possible D gene (5 bases). The sample in question was whole blood, obtained in connection with sensitization to the hapten diphenylcyclopropenone (DPC). The CDR3 sequence is CASSDNPGPSGANVLTF. CDR3 sequence (DNA): TGTGCCAGCAGTGACAACCCAGGGCCCTCTGGGGCCAACGTCCTGACTTTC.